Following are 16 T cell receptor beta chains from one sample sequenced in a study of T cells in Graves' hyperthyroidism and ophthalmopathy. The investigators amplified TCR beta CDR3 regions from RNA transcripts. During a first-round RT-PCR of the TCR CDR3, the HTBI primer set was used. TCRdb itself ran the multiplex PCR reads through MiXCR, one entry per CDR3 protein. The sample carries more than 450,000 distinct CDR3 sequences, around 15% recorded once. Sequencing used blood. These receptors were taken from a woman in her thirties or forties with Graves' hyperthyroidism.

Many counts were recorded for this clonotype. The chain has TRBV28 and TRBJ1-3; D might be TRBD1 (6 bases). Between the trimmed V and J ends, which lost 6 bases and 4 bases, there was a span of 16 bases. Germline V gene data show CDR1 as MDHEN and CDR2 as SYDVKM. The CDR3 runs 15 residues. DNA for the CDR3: TGTGCCAGCAGCCAGGGGTTGAAAATAGGAAACACCATATATTTT. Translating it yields CASSQGLKIGNTIYF.

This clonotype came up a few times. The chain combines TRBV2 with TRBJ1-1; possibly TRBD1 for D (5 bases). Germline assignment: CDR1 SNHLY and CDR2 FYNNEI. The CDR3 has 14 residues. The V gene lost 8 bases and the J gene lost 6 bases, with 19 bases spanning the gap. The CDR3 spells CASGPGPGEPEAFF. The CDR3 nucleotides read TGTGCCAGCGGTCCCGGGCCGGGGGAGCCTGAAGCTTTCTTT.

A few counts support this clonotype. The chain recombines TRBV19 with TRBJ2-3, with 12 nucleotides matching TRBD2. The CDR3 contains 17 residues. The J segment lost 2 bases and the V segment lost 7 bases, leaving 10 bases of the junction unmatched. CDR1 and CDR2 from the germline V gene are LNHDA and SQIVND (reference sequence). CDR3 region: CASNLSGLAGLTDTQYF. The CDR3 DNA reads TGTGCCAGTAACTTATCCGGACTAGCGGGGCTCACAGATACGCAGTATTTT.

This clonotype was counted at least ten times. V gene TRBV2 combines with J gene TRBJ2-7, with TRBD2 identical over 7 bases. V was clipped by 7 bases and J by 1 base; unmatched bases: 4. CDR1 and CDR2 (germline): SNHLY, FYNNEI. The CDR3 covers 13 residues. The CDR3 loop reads CASNWGGSYEQYF. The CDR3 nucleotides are TGTGCCAGCAATTGGGGAGGGTCCTACGAGCAGTACTTC.

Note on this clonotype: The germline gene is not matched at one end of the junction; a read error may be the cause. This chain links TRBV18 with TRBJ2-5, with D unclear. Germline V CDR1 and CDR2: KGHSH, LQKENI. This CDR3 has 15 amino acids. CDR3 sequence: CASSPTRITQGTQYF. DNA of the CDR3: TGTGCCAGCTCACCTACCCGGATCACACAAGGGACCCAGTACTTC.

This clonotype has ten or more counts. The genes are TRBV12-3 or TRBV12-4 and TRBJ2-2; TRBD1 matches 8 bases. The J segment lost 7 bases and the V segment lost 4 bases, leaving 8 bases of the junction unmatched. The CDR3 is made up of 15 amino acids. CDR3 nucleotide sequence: TGTGCCAGCAGTTATTTACAGGGGGGCGTCGGGGAGCTGTTTTTT. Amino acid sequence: CASSYLQGGVGELFF.

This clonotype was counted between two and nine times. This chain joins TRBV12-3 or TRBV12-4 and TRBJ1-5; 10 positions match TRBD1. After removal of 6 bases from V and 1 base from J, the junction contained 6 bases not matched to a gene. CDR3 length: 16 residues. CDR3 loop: CASRPGTGESNQPQHF. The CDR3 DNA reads TGTGCCAGCAGACCCGGGACAGGGGAAAGCAATCAGCCCCAGCATTTT.

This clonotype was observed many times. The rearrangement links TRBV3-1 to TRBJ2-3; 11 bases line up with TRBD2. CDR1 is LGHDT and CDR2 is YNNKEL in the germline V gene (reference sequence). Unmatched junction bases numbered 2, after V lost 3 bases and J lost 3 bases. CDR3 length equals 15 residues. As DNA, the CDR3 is TGTGCCAGCAGCCAGACTAGCGGGGAGACAGATACGCAGTATTTT. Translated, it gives CASSQTSGETDTQYF.

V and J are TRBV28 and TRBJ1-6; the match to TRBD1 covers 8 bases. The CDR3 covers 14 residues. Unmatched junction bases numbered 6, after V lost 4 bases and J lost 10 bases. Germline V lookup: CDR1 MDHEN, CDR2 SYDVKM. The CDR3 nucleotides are TGTGCCAGCAGTTACCGGACAGGGTTCTCACCCCTCCACTTT. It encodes CASSYRTGFSPLHF.

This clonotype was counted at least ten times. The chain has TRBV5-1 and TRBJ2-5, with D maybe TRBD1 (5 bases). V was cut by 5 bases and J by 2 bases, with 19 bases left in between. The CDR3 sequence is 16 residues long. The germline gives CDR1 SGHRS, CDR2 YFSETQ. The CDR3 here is CASSYQGPGAQETQYF. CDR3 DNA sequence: TGCGCCAGCAGTTATCAGGGCCCCGGAGCTCAAGAGACCCAGTACTTC.

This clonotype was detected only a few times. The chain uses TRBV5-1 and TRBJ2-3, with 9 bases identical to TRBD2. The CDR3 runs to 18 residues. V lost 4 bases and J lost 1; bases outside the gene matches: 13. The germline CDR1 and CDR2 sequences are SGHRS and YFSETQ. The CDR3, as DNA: TGCGCCAGCAGCCGCGTCTCGGGTCTAGCGGGGCGCACAGATACGCAGTATTTT. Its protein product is CASSRVSGLAGRTDTQYF.

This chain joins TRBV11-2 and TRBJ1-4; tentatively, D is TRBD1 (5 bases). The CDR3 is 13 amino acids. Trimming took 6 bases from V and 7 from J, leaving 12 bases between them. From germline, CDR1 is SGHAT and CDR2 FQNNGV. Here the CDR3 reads CASRLTGTEKLFF. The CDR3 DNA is TGTGCCAGCAGACTTACCGGGACTGAAAAACTGTTTTTT.

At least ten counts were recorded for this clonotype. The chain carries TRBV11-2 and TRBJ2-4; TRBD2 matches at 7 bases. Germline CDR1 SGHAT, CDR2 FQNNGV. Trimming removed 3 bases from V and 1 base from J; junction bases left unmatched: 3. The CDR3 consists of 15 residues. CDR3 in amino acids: CASSLGGMAKNIQYF. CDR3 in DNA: TGTGCCAGCAGCTTGGGGGGGATGGCCAAAAACATTCAGTACTTC.

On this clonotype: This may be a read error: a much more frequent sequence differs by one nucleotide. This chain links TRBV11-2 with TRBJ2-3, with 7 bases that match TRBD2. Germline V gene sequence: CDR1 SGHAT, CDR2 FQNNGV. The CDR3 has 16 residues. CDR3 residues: CASSLGVSGLTDTRYF. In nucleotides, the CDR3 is TGTGCCAGCAGCTTAGGGGTTAGCGGGCTCACAGATACGCGGTATTTT.

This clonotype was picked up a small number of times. The CDR3 bases are TGCAGTGGCCCAGGGGACTGGACTGAAGCTTTCTTT. Residues: CSGPGDWTEAFF. The V call is TRBV20-1, the J call TRBJ1-1, with D maybe TRBD1 (6 bases). CDR3 length equals 12 residues. Germline CDR1 DFQATT, CDR2 SNEGSKA (reference sequence). The V gene lost 7 bases and the J gene lost 5 bases, with 14 bases spanning the gap.

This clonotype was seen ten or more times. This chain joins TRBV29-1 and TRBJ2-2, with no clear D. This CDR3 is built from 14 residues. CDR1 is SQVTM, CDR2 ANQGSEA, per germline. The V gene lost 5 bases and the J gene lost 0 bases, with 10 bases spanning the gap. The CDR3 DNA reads TGCAGCGTTTCAGCAACCTCGAACACCGGGGAGCTGTTTTTT. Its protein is CSVSATSNTGELFF.